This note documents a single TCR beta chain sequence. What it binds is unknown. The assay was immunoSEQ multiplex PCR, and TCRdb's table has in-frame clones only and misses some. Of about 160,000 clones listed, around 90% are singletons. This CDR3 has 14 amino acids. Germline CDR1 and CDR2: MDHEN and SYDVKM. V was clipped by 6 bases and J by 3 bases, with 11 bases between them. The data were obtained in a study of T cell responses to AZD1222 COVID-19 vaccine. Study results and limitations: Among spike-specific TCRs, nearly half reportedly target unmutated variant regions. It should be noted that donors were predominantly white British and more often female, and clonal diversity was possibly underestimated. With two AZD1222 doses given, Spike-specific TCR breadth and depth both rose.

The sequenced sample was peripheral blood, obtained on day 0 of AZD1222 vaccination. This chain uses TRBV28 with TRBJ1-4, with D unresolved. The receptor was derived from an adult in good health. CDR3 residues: CASRLPGANEKLFF. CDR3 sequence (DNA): TGTGCCAGCAGGCTCCCCGGGGCTAATGAAAAACTGTTTTTT.